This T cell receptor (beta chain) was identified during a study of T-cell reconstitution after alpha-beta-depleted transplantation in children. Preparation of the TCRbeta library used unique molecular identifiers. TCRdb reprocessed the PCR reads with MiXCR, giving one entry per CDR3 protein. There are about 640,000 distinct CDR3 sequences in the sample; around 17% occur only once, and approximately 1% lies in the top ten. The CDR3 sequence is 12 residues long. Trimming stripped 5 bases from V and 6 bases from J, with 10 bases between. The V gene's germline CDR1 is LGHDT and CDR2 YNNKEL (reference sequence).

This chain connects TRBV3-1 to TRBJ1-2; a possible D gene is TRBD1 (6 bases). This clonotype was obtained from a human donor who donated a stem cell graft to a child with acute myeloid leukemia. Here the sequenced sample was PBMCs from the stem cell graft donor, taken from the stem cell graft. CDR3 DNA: TGTGCCAGCAGCACAGGGCGTAATGGCTACACCTTC. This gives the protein CASSTGRNGYTF.